This TCR beta chain was profiled in a study of blood T cell repertoires in COVID-19. Original methodology: From reference gene primer amplification, estimates of nucleated cell counts were derived. Sequencing was performed with immunoSEQ multiplex PCR; in TCRdb, only in-frame clones are kept and a portion is missing. D and trimming come from the DNA, and the V and J calls and clone size come from that table. This table has roughly 300,000 clones, 80% to 95% appearing once. The germline V gene encodes CDR1 LNHDA and CDR2 SQIVND (reference sequence). The CDR3 length is 13 residues. The V end lost 5 bases, the J end lost 4 bases, and 9 bases lay between the germline ends.

The specimen was peripheral blood. The source of this sequence is a woman in her 30s with COVID-19, enrolled during active disease. This chain uses TRBV19 with TRBJ2-1; D gene unclear. Written as DNA, the CDR3 is TGTGCCAGTAGTCAACTCTTTTACAATGAGCAGTTCTTC. Translating gives CASSQLFYNEQFF.